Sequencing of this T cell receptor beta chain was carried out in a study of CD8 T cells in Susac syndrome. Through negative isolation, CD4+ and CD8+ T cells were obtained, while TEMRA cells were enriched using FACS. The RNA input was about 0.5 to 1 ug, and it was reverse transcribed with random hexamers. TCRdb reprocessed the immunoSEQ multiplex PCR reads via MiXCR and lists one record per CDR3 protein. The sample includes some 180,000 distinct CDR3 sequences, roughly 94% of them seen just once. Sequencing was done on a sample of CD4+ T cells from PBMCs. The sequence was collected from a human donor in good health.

The CDR3 DNA is TGTGCCAGCAGCCAAGGGGGGGCGAGTGGGGCCAACGTCCTGACTTTC. Its translation is CASSQGGASGANVLTF. The chain combines TRBV3-1 with TRBJ2-6; D may be TRBD1 or TRBD2 (6 bases each). Trimming stripped 1 base from V and 3 bases from J, with 10 bases between. CDR3 length: 16 amino acids. From germline, CDR1 is LGHDT and CDR2 YNNKEL (reference sequence).